This T cell receptor (beta chain) is from a study of Ad26.COV2.S vaccination and SARS-CoV-2 variants. Using immunoSEQ multiplex PCR, the repertoire was profiled, and TCRdb retains in-frame clones only, with some absent. The repertoire holds about 350,000 clones, with about 92% as singletons. With regard to this clone: What it binds is not known.

Study-level findings and limits: Vaccinated individuals (as opposed to placebo recipients) had higher spike-specific TCR breadth. Vaccine recipients and placebo recipients showed similar non-spike TCR breadth. Substantial breadth was reportedly displayed by spike-specific CD8+ and CD4+ T cell responses after vaccination. Researchers cautioned that TCR breadth and depth analyses may have underestimated total T cell responses.

The length of the CDR3 is 15 residues. Trimming took 5 bases from V and 9 from J; bases not matched to a gene: 10. Germline assignment: CDR1 MNHEY and CDR2 SMNVEV (reference sequence). The sample here was peripheral blood, taken after recovery from COVID-19. The sequence came from a human donor who had recovered from COVID-19. The chain is built from TRBV27 and TRBJ1-6, with 7 bases that match TRBD1. CDR3 nucleotides: TGTGCCAGCAGTCTACGCGCAGGGGGTCGTTCACCCCTCCACTTT. Translating it yields CASSLRAGGRSPLHF.